This T cell receptor (beta chain) was retrieved from a study of monozygotic twins with inflammatory bowel disease (dated by TCRdb to 2018 to 2020). Study-level background: The full study comprised 28 monozygotic twin pairs: nine German pairs (four IBD-concordant, five IBD-discordant) and 19 IBD-discordant Danish pairs. Disease-associated traits were sought mainly through comparisons between IBD patients and their genetically identical healthy co-twins within discordant pairs. Each individual had, on average, about 151 000 unique TCRalpha sequences and 181 000 unique TCRbeta sequences available for analysis. Paper-wide results and their limitations: Measured by the inverse Simpson index, TCRbeta repertoire diversity was lower in IBD patients than in their healthy co-twins. Because patients were on differing immunosuppressive treatments, the repertoires may have picked up extra background noise and inter-individual variability. Compared with healthy twins, IBD patients had fewer clonotypes in common with other individuals, a difference most pronounced in patients showing signs of disease activity. The results gave no support for a single strong signal or clonotype linked to IBD. The analysis was unable to tell different T cell subtypes apart. Repertoire similarity did not differ between concordant and discordant twins, possibly due to limited statistical power.

From each donor, a 2.5 ml peripheral blood sample was drawn into PAXgene tubes and stored at -80 degrees C. Without any T cell sorting, total RNA was extracted from whole blood using the PAXgene blood miRNA kit on an automated QIAcube. Peripheral blood from monozygotic twin pairs who were concordant or discordant for inflammatory bowel disease underwent deep TCRalpha and TCRbeta repertoire profiling using unique molecular barcoding. Smoking habits were recorded for all twin pairs, with individuals classified as current, former or never smokers. The cysteine opens and the phenylalanine closes a CDR3 of 16 amino acids. No DNA has been recorded. CDR1 and CDR2, looked up from the germline V gene, are SGHRS and YFSETQ. The method behind the library was 5' RACE. The input for every TCR library was around 3,600 ng of total RNA. For each sample, cDNA synthesis was carried out in eight separate reactions using SMARTScribe reverse transcriptase. Unique molecular identifiers containing a 6-nucleotide sample barcode were introduced through template switching during cDNA synthesis. TCRalpha and TCRbeta cDNA was amplified in two nested PCRs of approximately 17 and 9 cycles, and bead purification was carried out after each PCR. Before amplification, the cDNA was both treated with uracil DNA-glycosylase and purified with the QIAquick PCR purification kit. The second PCR added Illumina TruSeq-compatible adapters along with sample-specific barcodes. Library quality and concentration were checked on TapeStation and Qubit, and libraries were pooled at 5 ng each. Sequencing of pooled libraries was carried out on an Illumina HiSeq2500 single-index Rapid Run using 2 x 100 bp reads and custom sequencing primers. On the study's bioinformatics: MiGEC version 1.2.6 was used for UMI-based consensus assembly to correct PCR and sequencing errors. V(D)J alignment, clonotype assembly and CDR3 extraction were performed with MiXCR version 2.1.1. To normalise gene usage, clonotype sharing and MAIT/NKT TCR abundance, the top 1000, 10 000 and 20 000 clonotypes in each sample were analysed. Diversity was computed as the inverse Simpson index with the vegan R package after downsampling to 27 000 UMIs. Paired Mann-Whitney U tests were applied to discordant twin pairs, with Benjamini-Hochberg correction for multiple testing. After TCRdb reprocessed the reads, each CDR3 protein sequence was kept as one row, without DNA. V and J calls and clone size were set by TCRdb, not the authors. The table for this sample lists hundreds of thousands of distinct CDR3 sequences. The ten largest clones add up to more than 2% of the sample.

Worth noting for this clonotype: It has no known antigen specificity.

The sample was blood. The rearranged segments are TRBV5-1 and TRBJ2-1; the D call of TRBD1 rests on TCRdb alone, since no DNA is present to check it. The TCR comes from a human donor with ulcerative colitis or Crohn's disease, or a healthy co-twin of an affected twin (not recorded which). The CDR3 reads as follows: CASSLTPGQATNEQFF.